These 27 T cell receptor beta chains originate from one sample sequenced in a study of blood T cell repertoires in COVID-19 (dated by TCRdb to 2020 to 2022). Libraries came from the immunoSEQ multiplex PCR assay. What TCRdb holds here is the immuneACCESS table cut down to in-frame rearrangements. Part of the clones is not present; checked against another copy, under half of the missing clones reflect an unresolved V gene, and the others are unexplained. This sample holds roughly 100,000 clones; approximately 90% were observed only once. In total, the top ten clones hold 2% to 2.5% of the sample. Sequencing was done on a sample of peripheral blood. The receptors shown here come from a man in his fifties or sixties with active COVID-19.

This clone has just a few counts. The V gene is TRBV6-5, the J gene TRBJ2-7; the D gene is possibly TRBD1 (5 bases). Trimming cost V 6 bases and J 5 bases, with 17 bases left between them. CDR3 size: 14 residues. Germline CDR1 MNHEY, CDR2 SVGAGI. The CDR3 here is CASSPGSGGHEQYF. CDR3 sequence (DNA): TGTGCCAGCAGCCCAGGGTCCGGCGGCCACGAGCAGTACTTC.

The gene calls are TRBV3-1 (or the pseudogene TRBV3-2) and TRBJ1-2, with D uncertain. Trimming removed 8 bases at V and 3 bases at J, with 16 bases between. The germline CDR1 and CDR2 sequences are LGHDT and YNNKEL (reference sequence). CDR3 size: 14 residues. CDR3 nucleotides: TGTGCCAGCCGCTCCCGGGGAGCGGACTATGGCTACACCTTC. Amino acid sequence: CASRSRGADYGYTF.

The chain combines TRBV7-2 with TRBJ2-3; 9 positions agree with TRBD2. The germline gives CDR1 SGHTA, CDR2 FQGNSA. The J segment lost 14 bases and the V segment lost 4 bases, leaving 10 bases of the junction unmatched. CDR3 length: 13 residues. CDR3 DNA: TGTGCCAGCAGCTATCAGAGCGGGGGGTCTCTGTATTTT. Translated: CASSYQSGGSLYF.

The chain recombines TRBV7-8 with TRBJ2-1; 13 bases are a match to TRBD2. This CDR3 comprises 17 residues. V shed 5 bases, J shed 5 bases, and the junction held 9 bases outside the gene matches. The germline CDR1 and CDR2 sequences are SGHVS and FQNEAQ. The CDR3 loop reads CASSHRLAGGGDNEQFF. CDR3 DNA: TGTGCCAGCAGCCATCGACTAGCGGGGGGCGGCGACAATGAGCAGTTCTTC.

The gene calls are TRBV11-2 and TRBJ1-3; possibly TRBD1 for D (5 bases). Trimming cost V 4 bases and J 4 bases, with 20 bases left between them. This CDR3 spans 17 amino acids. Germline V gene lookup returns CDR1 SGHAT and CDR2 FQNNGV. This CDR3 is CASSSTGQTSGGNTIYF. The CDR3 DNA reads TGTGCCAGCAGCTCGACCGGACAAACCTCTGGAGGAAACACCATATATTTT.

The chain employs TRBV27 and TRBJ2-7, with D uncertain. The CDR3 loop spans 13 amino acids. Deletions cut 3 bases from V and 3 bases from J, with 9 bases between. CDR1 MNHEY and CDR2 SMNVEV come from the germline V gene (reference sequence). The CDR3 bases are TGTGCCAGCAGTTTCGGTAGTGTCTACGAGCAGTACTTC. Amino acid sequence: CASSFGSVYEQYF.

The chain recombines TRBV18 with TRBJ2-7; tentative D call: TRBD2 (6 bases). Germline V gives CDR1 KGHSH, CDR2 LQKENI. CDR3 length: 15 residues. Trimming took off 3 bases at V and 4 bases at J, with 16 bases between the two ends. CDR3 protein: CASSPAGPPVYEQYF. The CDR3 DNA reads as TGTGCCAGCTCACCTGCGGGACCCCCCGTTTACGAGCAGTACTTC.

This clone was observed once. This rearrangement joins TRBV7-2 to TRBJ2-4; the match to TRBD1 covers 11 bases. Per the germline V gene, CDR1 is SGHTA and CDR2 is FQGNSA. V was pared by 8 bases and J by 1 base, with 4 bases of the junction left unmatched. The CDR3 runs to 15 residues. The CDR3 sequence: CASGRDRGAKNIQYF. CDR3 DNA sequence: TGTGCCAGCGGCCGGGACAGGGGGGCCAAAAACATTCAGTACTTC.

The chain has TRBV30 and TRBJ1-2, with 7 positions matching TRBD1. The CDR3 length is 12 residues. Germline V CDR1 and CDR2: GTSNPN, SVGIG (reference sequence). The V segment lost 5 bases and the J segment 3 bases; nucleotides outside the gene matches: 3. The CDR3 bases are TGTGCCTGGGCAACAGGGGACTATGGCTACACCTTC. Its protein product is CAWATGDYGYTF. Complete variable domain (other parts from reference TRBV30 and TRBJ1-2): SQTIHQWPATLVQPVGSPLSLECTVEGTSNPNLYWYRQAAGRGLQLLFYSVGIGQISSEVPQNLSASRPQDRQFILSSKKLLLSDSGFYLCAWATGDYGYTFGSGTRLTVV.

V and J are TRBV6-6 and TRBJ2-1, with a possible D match to TRBD2 (5 bases). The V gene lost 0 bases and the J gene lost 0 bases, with 9 bases spanning the gap. Looked up from germline, CDR1 is MNHNY and CDR2 is SVGAGI (reference sequence). The CDR3 runs to 16 residues. CDR3 in amino acids: CASSYSRGSSYNEQFF. DNA for the CDR3: TGTGCCAGCAGTTACTCGAGAGGGAGCTCCTACAATGAGCAGTTCTTC.

This sequence joins TRBV6-1 and TRBJ2-2; D possibly corresponds to TRBD1 (5 bases). Per germline, CDR1 MNHNS and CDR2 SASEGT. This CDR3 spans 15 amino acids. Trimming left V 2 bases short and J 0 bases short, with 7 bases between. The CDR3 DNA is TGTGCCAGCAGTGAATCGACAGCGAACACCGGGGAGCTGTTTTTT. Its translation: CASSESTANTGELFF.

The V gene is TRBV7-2, the J gene TRBJ2-3; the match to TRBD2 covers 14 bases. Trimming cost V 4 bases and J 7 bases; bases outside gene matches: 7. The CDR3 runs to 16 residues. The V gene's germline CDR1 is SGHTA and CDR2 FQGNSA. The CDR3 nucleotides read TGTGCCAGCAGCTCGTTAGGACTAGCGGGGGGCCATACGCAGTATTTT. Amino acids: CASSSLGLAGGHTQYF. The full variable domain, in which reference TRBV7-2 and TRBJ2-3 provide the parts outside the CDR3, is GAGVSQSPSNKVTEKGKDVELRCDPISGHTALYWYRQSLGQGLEFLIYFQGNSAPDKSGLPSDRFSAERTGGSVSTLTIQRTQQEDSAVYLCASSSLGLAGGHTQYFGPGTRLTVL.

The chain couples TRBV19 to TRBJ2-3, with TRBD2 matching over 8 bases. This CDR3 comprises 17 residues. Germline V gene lookup returns CDR1 LNHDA and CDR2 SQIVND (reference sequence). The V segment lost 1 base and the J segment 0 bases; nucleotides outside the gene matches: 6. CDR3 sequence (DNA): TGTGCCAGTAGTATAGGCCAGCGGGGGCCGAGCACAGATACGCAGTATTTT. Translating it yields CASSIGQRGPSTDTQYF. Full variable domain (remainder filled in from reference TRBV19 and TRBJ2-3): DGGITQSPKYLFRKEGQNVTLSCEQNLNHDAMYWYRQDPGQGLRLIYYSQIVNDFQKGDIAEGYSVSREKKESFPLTVTSAQKNPTAFYLCASSIGQRGPSTDTQYFGPGTRLTVL.

This clone occurred a few times. The rearrangement joins TRBV29-1 to TRBJ1-1; 7 bases agree with TRBD1. This CDR3 is built from 13 residues. The germline V gene encodes CDR1 SQVTM and CDR2 ANQGSEA. V lost 6 bases, J lost 0 bases, and 4 bases stayed unmatched. The CDR3 DNA reads as TGCAGCGTGAGGGGACAGTTGAACACTGAAGCTTTCTTT. It codes for CSVRGQLNTEAFF.

This chain's CDR3 is CASSFTEGKNIQYF. The CDR3 DNA is TGTGCCAGCAGCTTTACGGAGGGCAAAAACATTCAGTACTTC. The rearrangement links TRBV11-2 to TRBJ2-4; possibly TRBD2 for D (6 bases). CDR3 length equals 14 residues. V dropped 3 bases and J dropped 3 bases, with 9 bases sitting between them. Per germline, CDR1 SGHAT and CDR2 FQNNGV.

This rearrangement joins TRBV9 to TRBJ2-1; 8 nucleotides agree with TRBD2. The trim removed 3 bases at V and 3 bases at J, leaving 5 bases unmatched. Germline V gene data show CDR1 as SGDLS and CDR2 as YYNGEE. The CDR3 covers 15 residues. CDR3 sequence reads: CASSGSAGGYNEQFF. CDR3 DNA: TGTGCCAGCAGCGGATCGGCGGGGGGCTACAATGAGCAGTTCTTC.

This clone was detected once. J is TRBJ2-5 and V is TRBV4-1, with D possibly TRBD1 on 5 matching bases. The CDR3 covers 16 residues. V lost 4 bases to trimming and J lost 1 base, with 16 bases between them. Germline V lookup: CDR1 MGHRA, CDR2 YSYEKL. CDR3 bases: TGCGCCAGCAGCCTGCAGGGATTAAGTACCCAAGAGACCCAGTACTTC. The encoded protein is CASSLQGLSTQETQYF.

CDR3 DNA sequence: TGTGCCAGCAGCTTAGGGGAGGGCAGAAGGATCGCCGGGGAGCTGTTTTTT. Translation gives CASSLGEGRRIAGELFF. The gene calls are TRBV11-2 and TRBJ2-2, with 7 bases matching TRBD2. V trimming: 1 base; J trimming: 6 bases; junction bases outside the gene matches: 11. The CDR3 has 17 residues. From germline, CDR1 is SGHAT and CDR2 FQNNGV.

The chain uses TRBV20-1 and TRBJ1-6, with D possibly matching TRBD1 (5 bases). V lost 3 bases and J lost 6, with 9 bases in between. The CDR3 sequence is 13 residues long. The germline V gene encodes CDR1 DFQATT and CDR2 SNEGSKA (reference sequence). The DNA of the CDR3 is TGCAGTGCTAGTGCGACAGCTAATTCACCCCTCCACTTT. Its protein is CSASATANSPLHF.

This clone rates as medium-sized. The rearrangement joins TRBV4-1 to TRBJ2-3, with a weak D call TRBD2 (6 bases). Germline V gene sequence: CDR1 MGHRA, CDR2 YSYEKL. CDR3 size: 15 residues. Trimming took 5 bases from V and 3 from J, leaving 15 bases between them. CDR3: CASSDTGATTDTQYF. The DNA for the CDR3 is TGCGCCAGCAGCGACACGGGAGCTACTACAGATACGCAGTATTTT.

This clone occurred once. The chain carries TRBV3-1 (or the pseudogene TRBV3-2) and TRBJ2-3; 9 nucleotides align to TRBD2. The CDR3 runs to 13 residues. V lost 0 bases and J lost 14; bases outside the gene matches: 6. Germline CDR1 is LGHDT and CDR2 is YNNKEL (reference sequence). This CDR3 reads CASSQERAGGVYF. The CDR3 coding sequence is TGTGCCAGCAGCCAAGAGCGAGCGGGGGGAGTGTATTTT.

The table lists this clone with a count of one. In the same sample, other DNA sequences code for this CDR3. The chain links TRBV3-1 (or the pseudogene TRBV3-2) to TRBJ2-7; D unresolved. Trimming removed 6 bases from V and 6 bases from J, with 9 bases in between. CDR1 and CDR2 (germline): LGHDT, YNNKEL (reference sequence). The CDR3 consists of 11 residues. CDR3 nucleotides: TGTGCCAGCAGTTCCAGTGGCGAGCAGTACTTC. This gives the protein CASSSSGEQYF.

This clone appeared a single time. The chain joins TRBV19 to TRBJ2-7, with D perhaps TRBD1 (7 bases). V gave up 7 bases and J gave up 6 bases, with 16 bases separating them. In germline, CDR1 is LNHDA, CDR2 SQIVND (reference sequence). The CDR3 consists of 13 residues. In DNA form, the CDR3 reads TGTGCCAGTATGGCAGGGGGGTTCGGCGAGCAGTACTTC. Residues: CASMAGGFGEQYF.

The chain uses TRBV19 and TRBJ1-4; no reliable D call. CDR3 length: 13 amino acids. CDR1 is LNHDA, CDR2 SQIVND, per germline (reference sequence). V was pared by 2 bases and J by 8 bases, with 9 bases between. CDR3 residues: CASSILAGEKLFF. Here the CDR3 DNA reads TGTGCCAGTAGTATACTTGCGGGGGAAAAACTGTTTTTT.

This chain connects TRBV7-9 to TRBJ1-2, with 11 positions matching TRBD1. CDR1 and CDR2 from the germline V gene are SEHNR and FQNEAQ (reference sequence). V was clipped by 3 bases and J by 7 bases; unmatched bases: 10. CDR3 length: 16 amino acids. The CDR3, as DNA: TGTGCCAGCAGCTTCTGGTTGACCGGGACAGGGGGTGGCTACACCTTC. This codes for CASSFWLTGTGGGYTF.

The chain has TRBV5-6 and TRBJ2-5, with D maybe TRBD1 (6 bases). Trimming shortened V by 4 bases and J by 5 bases, and 12 bases separated the two germline ends. CDR3 length: 13 residues. Germline V lookup: CDR1 SGHDT, CDR2 YYEEEE. The CDR3 bases are TGTGCCAGCAGCCGAGTTAGGGGGGAGACCCAGTACTTC. Translating it yields CASSRVRGETQYF.

The chain recombines TRBV6-4 with TRBJ1-6; D might be TRBD1 (5 bases). The V gene lost 6 bases and the J gene lost 3 bases, with 9 bases spanning the gap. Germline CDR1 reads MRHNA; CDR2 reads SNTAGT. There are 14 residues in the CDR3. This CDR3 reads CASSETDYNSPLHF. In DNA, the CDR3 is TGTGCCAGCAGCGAGACAGACTATAATTCACCCCTCCACTTT.